This TCR beta chain is from a study of blood T cell repertoires in COVID-19 (dated by TCRdb to 2019 to 2021). At the level of the whole study: Samples covering the acute and convalescent phases of COVID-19 were provided by collaborators in the United States, Italy and Spain. HLA class I and class II types, where available, came from metadata supplied by the sample provider rather than from assay-based typing. Samples were obtained from the ongoing ImmuneRACE study (first 160 participants) and from about 1,300 subjects provided by 6 global collaborators. The repertoires were made available in a free public database intended to serve as a resource for research on the immune response to SARS-CoV-2. The dataset comprised deeply sampled blood TCRbeta repertoires from subjects exposed to, actively infected with, or recovered from COVID-19. Nearly every sample came with metadata listing a de-identified subject ID, COVID-19 status, age in years and sex. The prospective study material was composed of cDNA or gDNA derived from T cells, B-cell-depleted T cells, or PBMCs. General conclusions and limits of the study: How much clinical and demographic metadata was included differed by source and by participant, and the metadata was provided uncurated.

Germline trimming amounts to 4 bases on V and 9 bases on J, with 8 as the count of junction bases outside the gene matches. The CDR3 covers 16 residues, taking in both the cysteine and the phenylalanine. Only CDR3 DNA remains: 48 bases, in frame from the first base. For CDR1 and CDR2, the germline V gene lists SGHTA and FQGTGA. For this clone: Which antigen it targets is not known. No base qualities exist here, and no much larger clone lies one base off it.

TCRbeta CDR3 regions were amplified from genomic DNA using the immunoSEQ Assay, a bias-controlled multiplex PCR. On the study's bioinformatics: The number of nucleated cells in each sample was estimated by amplification of reference gene primers within the assay. To quantify the absolute abundance of each unique TCRbeta CDR3 rearrangement, sequence reads were collapsed and filtered. For each sample, productive Simpson clonality was calculated as the square root of Simpson's diversity index across productive rearrangements. Sourced from immuneACCESS, this table was stored by TCRdb with only in-frame sequences that have V and J called. A share of the clones is absent; for the studies checked, an unresolved V gene accounts for under half, and the remainder has no known explanation. That table is the source of V, J and clone size, and D and trimming were worked out from the DNA. The sample table contains under 95,000 clones; only one count was recorded for about 83% of them. The ten largest clones capture around 27% of the sample.

Collaborating institutions collected whole blood in K2EDTA tubes following their own protocols. For TCRbeta analysis, collaborators shipped samples in one of three forms: frozen whole blood, isolated PBMCs, or DNA extracted from either of those sample types. Sequenced sample: peripheral blood. The chain is encoded by TRBV7-3 joined to TRBJ2-1; the junction holds 14 bases that match TRBD2. This receptor was identified in a woman of 80 years or more with acute or convalescent COVID-19. The nucleotide sequence is TGTGCCAGCAGCTCCGGACTAGCGGGAGGTGGGGTTGAGCAGTTCTTC. It specifies CASSSGLAGGGVEQFF.